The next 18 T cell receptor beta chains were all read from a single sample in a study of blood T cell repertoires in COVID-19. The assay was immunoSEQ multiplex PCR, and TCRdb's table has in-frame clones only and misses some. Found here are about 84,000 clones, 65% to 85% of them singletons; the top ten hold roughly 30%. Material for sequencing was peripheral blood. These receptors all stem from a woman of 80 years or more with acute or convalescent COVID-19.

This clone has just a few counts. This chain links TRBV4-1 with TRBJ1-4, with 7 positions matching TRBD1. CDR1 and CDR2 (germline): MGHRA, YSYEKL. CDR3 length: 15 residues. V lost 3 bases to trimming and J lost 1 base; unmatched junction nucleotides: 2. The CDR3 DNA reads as TGCGCCAGCAGCCACGACAGGGAAACTAATGAAAAACTGTTTTTT. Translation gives CASSHDRETNEKLFF.

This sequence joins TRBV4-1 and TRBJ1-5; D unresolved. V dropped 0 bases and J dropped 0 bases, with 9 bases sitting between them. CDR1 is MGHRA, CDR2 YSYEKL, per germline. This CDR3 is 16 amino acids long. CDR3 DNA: TGCGCCAGCAGCCAAGAGGGCAGCTATAGCAATCAGCCCCAGCATTTT. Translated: CASSQEGSYSNQPQHF.

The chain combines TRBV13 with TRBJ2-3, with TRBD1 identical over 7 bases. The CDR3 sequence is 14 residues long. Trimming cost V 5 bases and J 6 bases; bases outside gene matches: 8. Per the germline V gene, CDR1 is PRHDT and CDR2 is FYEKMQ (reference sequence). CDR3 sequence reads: CASSTRTGPDTQYF. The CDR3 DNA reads TGTGCCAGCAGCACGAGGACAGGCCCTGATACGCAGTATTTT.

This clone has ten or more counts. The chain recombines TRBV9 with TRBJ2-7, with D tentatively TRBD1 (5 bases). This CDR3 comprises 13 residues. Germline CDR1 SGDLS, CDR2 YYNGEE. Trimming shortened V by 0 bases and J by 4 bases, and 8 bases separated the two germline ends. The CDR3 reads CASSVAQGYEQYF. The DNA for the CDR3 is TGTGCCAGCAGCGTAGCCCAGGGATACGAGCAGTACTTC.

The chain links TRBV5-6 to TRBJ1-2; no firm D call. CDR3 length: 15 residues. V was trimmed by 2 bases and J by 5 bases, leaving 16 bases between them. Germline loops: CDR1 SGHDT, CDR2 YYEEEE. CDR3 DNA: TGTGCCAGCAGCTTCGGTTTAACGGGAGCATATGGCTACACCTTC. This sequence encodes CASSFGLTGAYGYTF.

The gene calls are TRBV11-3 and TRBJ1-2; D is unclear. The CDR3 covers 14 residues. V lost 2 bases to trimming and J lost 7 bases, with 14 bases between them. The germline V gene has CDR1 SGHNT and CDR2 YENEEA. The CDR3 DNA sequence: TGTGCCAGCAGCTTAATGGGCAGTAGTAGTGGCTACACCTTC. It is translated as CASSLMGSSSGYTF.

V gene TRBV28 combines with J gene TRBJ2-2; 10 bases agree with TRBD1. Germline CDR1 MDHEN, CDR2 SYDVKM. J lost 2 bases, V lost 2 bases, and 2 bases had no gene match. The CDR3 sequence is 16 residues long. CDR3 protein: CASSLGTGANTGELFF. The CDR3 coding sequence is TGTGCCAGCAGTTTAGGGACAGGGGCCAACACCGGGGAGCTGTTTTTT.

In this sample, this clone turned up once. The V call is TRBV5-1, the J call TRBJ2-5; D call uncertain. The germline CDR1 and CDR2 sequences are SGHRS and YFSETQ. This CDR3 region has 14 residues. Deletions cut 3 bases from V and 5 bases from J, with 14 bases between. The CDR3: CASSSEGRGETQYF. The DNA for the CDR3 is TGCGCCAGCAGCTCCGAAGGTAGAGGTGAGACCCAGTACTTC.

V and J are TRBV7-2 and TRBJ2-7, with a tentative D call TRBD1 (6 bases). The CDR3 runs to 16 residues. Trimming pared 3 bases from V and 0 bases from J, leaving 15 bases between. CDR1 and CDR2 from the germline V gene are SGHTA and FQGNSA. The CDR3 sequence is CASSFLGGRSSYEQYF. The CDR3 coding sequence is TGTGCCAGCAGCTTTTTAGGGGGAAGGAGCTCCTACGAGCAGTACTTC.

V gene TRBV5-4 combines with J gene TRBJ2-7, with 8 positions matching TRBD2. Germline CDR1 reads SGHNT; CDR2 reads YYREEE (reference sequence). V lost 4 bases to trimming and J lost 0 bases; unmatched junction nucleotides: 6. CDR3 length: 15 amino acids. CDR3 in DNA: TGTGCCAGCAGCCAACCGGGACTAGGCTCCTACGAGCAGTACTTC. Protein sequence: CASSQPGLGSYEQYF.

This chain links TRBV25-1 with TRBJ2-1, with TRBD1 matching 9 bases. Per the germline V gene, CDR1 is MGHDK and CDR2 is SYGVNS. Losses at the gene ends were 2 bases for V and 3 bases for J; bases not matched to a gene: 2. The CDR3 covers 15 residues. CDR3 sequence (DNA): TGTGCCAGCAGTGAAGGGGGACAGGGCTACAATGAGCAGTTCTTC. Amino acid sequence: CASSEGGQGYNEQFF.

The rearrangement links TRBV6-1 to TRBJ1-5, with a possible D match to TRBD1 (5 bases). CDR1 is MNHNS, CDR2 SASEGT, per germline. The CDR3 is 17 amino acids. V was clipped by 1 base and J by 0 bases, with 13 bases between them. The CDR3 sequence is CASSEEGTDYSNQPQHF. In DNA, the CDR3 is TGTGCCAGCAGTGAAGAGGGGACGGACTATAGCAATCAGCCCCAGCATTTT.

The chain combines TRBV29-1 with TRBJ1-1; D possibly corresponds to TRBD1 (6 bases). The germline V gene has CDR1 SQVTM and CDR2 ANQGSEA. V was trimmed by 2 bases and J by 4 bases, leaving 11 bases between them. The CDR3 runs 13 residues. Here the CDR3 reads CSVEYREGTEAFF. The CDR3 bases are TGCAGCGTTGAATACAGGGAGGGCACTGAAGCTTTCTTT.

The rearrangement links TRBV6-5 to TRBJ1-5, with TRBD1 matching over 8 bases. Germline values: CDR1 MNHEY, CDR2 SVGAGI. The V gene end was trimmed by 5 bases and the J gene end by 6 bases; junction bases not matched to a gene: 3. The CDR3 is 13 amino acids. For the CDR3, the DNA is TGTGCCAGCAGTACACAGGGGGGTCAGCCCCAGCATTTT. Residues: CASSTQGGQPQHF.

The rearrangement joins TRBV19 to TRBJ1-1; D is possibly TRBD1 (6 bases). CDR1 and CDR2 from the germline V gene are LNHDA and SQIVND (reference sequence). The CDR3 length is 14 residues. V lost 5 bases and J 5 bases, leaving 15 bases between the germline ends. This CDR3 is CASSQRGLGTEAFF. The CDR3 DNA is TGTGCCAGTAGTCAGCGGGGGCTGGGAACTGAAGCTTTCTTT. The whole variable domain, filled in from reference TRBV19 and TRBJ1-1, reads DGGITQSPKYLFRKEGQNVTLSCEQNLNHDAMYWYRQDPGQGLRLIYYSQIVNDFQKGDIAEGYSVSREKKESFPLTVTSAQKNPTAFYLCASSQRGLGTEAFFGQGTRLTVV.

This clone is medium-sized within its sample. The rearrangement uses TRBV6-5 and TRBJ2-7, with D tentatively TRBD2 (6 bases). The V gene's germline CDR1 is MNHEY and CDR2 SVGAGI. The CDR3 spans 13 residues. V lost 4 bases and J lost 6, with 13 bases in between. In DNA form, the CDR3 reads TGTGCCAGCAGTTCAGGACTGCGGGGCGAGCAGTACTTC. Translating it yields CASSSGLRGEQYF.

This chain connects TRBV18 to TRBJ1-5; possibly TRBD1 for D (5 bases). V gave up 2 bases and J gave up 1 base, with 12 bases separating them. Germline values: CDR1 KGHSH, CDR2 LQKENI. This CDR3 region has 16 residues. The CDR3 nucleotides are TGTGCCAGCTCACCAATGGGGGGAAGGAGCAATCAGCCCCAGCATTTT. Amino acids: CASSPMGGRSNQPQHF.

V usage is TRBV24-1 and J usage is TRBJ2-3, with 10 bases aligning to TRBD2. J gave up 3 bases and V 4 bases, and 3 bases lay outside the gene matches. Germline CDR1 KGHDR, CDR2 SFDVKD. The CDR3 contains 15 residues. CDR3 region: CATSDPAGGTDTQYF. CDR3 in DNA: TGTGCCACCAGTGACCCAGCGGGAGGGACAGATACGCAGTATTTT.